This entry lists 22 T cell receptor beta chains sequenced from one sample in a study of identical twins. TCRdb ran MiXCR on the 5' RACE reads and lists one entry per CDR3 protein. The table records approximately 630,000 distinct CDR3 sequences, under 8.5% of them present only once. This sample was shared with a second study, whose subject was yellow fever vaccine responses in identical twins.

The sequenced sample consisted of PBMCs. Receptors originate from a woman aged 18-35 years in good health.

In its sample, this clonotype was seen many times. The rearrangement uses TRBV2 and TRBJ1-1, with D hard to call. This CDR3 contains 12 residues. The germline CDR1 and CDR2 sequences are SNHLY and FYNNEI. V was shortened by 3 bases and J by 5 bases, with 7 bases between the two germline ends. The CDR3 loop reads CASSERDTEAFF. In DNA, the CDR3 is TGTGCCAGCAGTGAGAGAGATACTGAAGCTTTCTTT.

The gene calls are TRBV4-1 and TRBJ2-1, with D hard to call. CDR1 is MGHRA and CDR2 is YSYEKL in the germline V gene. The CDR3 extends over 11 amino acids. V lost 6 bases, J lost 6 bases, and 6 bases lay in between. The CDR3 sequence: CASRRSNEQFF. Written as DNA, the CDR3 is TGCGCCAGCAGGAGGTCCAATGAGCAGTTCTTC.

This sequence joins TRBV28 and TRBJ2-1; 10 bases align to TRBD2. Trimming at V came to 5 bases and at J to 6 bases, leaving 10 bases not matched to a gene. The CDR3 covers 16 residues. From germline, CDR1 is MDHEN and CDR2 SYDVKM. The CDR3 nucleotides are TGTGCCAGCAGTCCAAAAAGCGGGGGGGCCTCCAATGAGCAGTTCTTC. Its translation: CASSPKSGGASNEQFF.

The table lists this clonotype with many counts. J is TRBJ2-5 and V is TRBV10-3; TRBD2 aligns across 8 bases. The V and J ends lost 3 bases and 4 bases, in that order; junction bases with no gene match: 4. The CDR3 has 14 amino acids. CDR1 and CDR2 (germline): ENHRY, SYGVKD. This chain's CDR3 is CAISEGTSTETQYF. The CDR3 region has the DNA TGTGCCATCAGTGAAGGGACTAGTACAGAGACCCAGTACTTC.

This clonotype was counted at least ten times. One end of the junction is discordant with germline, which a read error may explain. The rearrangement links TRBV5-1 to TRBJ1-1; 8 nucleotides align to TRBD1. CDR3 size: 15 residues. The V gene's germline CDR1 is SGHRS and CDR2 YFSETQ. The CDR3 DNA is TGTGCCAGCAGTCTAGGACAGGGAATGAACACTGAAGCTTTCTTT. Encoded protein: CASSLGQGMNTEAFF.

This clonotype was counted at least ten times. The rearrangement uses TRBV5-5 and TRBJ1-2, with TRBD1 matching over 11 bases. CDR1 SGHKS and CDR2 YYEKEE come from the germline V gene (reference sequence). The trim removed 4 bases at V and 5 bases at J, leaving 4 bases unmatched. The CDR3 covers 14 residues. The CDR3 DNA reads TGTGCCAGCAGCATAGGACAGGGGGCGTATGGCTACACCTTC. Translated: CASSIGQGAYGYTF.

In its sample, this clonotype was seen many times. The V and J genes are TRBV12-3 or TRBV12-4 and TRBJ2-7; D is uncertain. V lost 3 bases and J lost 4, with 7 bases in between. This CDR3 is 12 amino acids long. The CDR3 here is CASSFSGYEQYV. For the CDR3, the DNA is TGTGCCAGCAGTTTCTCTGGGTACGAGCAGTACGTC.

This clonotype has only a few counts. The CDR3 nucleotides read TGTGCCAGCAGCCCGCAGGGCGGACTGGTCTACAATGAGCAGTTCTTC. Amino acid sequence: CASSPQGGLVYNEQFF. The gene calls are TRBV9 and TRBJ2-1; the D gene could be TRBD1 or TRBD2 (5 bases each). The CDR3 totals 16 residues. The germline V gene has CDR1 SGDLS and CDR2 YYNGEE. The ends were cut back, 4 bases at V and 3 bases at J, with 17 bases in the middle.

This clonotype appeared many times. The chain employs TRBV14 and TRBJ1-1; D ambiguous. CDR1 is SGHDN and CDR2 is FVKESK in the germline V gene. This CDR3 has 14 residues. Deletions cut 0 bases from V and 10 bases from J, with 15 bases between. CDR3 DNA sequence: TGTGCCAGCAGCCAAGATACGGGGATCCTCGGAGCTTTCTTT. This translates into CASSQDTGILGAFF.

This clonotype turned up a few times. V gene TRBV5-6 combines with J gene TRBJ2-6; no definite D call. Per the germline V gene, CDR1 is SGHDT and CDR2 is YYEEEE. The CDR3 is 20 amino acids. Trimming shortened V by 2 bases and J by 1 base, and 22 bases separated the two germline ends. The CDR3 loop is CASSFAFPEQMYSGANVLTF. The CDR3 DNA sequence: TGTGCCAGCAGCTTCGCCTTCCCTGAACAGATGTATTCTGGGGCCAACGTCCTGACTTTC.

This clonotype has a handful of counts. The CDR3 bases are TGTGCCAGCAGTTTTGAGGTGGGCGGGAGATACAATGAGCAGTTCTTC. Amino acid sequence: CASSFEVGGRYNEQFF. This chain joins TRBV12-3 or TRBV12-4 and TRBJ2-1; 7 bases align to TRBD2. With 3 bases clipped from V and 4 bases from J, the junction kept 9 bases outside the gene matches. The CDR3 covers 16 residues.

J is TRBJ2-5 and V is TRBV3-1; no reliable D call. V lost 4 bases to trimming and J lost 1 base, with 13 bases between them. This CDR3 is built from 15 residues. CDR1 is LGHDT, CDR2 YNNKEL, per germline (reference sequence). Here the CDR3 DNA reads TGTGCCAGCAGCCCACAGCTGACCAGCCAAGAGACCCAGTACTTC. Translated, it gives CASSPQLTSQETQYF.

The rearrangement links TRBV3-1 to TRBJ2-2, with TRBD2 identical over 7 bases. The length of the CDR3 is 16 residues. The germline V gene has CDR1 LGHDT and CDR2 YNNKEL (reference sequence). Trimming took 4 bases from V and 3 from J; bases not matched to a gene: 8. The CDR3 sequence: CASSRTQGGDTGELFF. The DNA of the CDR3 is TGTGCCAGCAGCCGAACCCAGGGAGGGGACACCGGGGAGCTGTTTTTT.

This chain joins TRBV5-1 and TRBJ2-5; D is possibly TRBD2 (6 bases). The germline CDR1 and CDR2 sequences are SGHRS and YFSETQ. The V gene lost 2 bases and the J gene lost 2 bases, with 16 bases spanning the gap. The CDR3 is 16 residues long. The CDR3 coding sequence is TGCGCCAGCAGCTTTGATCCGGGACTGAAACAAGAGACCCAGTACTTC. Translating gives CASSFDPGLKQETQYF.

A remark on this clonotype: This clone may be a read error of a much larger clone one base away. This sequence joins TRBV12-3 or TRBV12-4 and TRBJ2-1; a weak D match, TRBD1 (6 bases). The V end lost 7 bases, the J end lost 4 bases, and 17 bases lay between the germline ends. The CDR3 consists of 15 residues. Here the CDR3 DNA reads TGTGCCAGCATCCCCCGACAGGCACCTTACAATGAGCAGTTCTTC. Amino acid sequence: CASIPRQAPYNEQFF.

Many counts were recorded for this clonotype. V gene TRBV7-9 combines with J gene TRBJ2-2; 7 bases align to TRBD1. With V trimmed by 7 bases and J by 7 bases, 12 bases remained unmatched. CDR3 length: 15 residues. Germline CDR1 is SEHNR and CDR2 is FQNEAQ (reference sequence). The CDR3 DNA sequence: TGTGCCAGCAAGGGACAGTCGGTCTCTGTCGGGGAGCTGTTTTTT. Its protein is CASKGQSVSVGELFF.

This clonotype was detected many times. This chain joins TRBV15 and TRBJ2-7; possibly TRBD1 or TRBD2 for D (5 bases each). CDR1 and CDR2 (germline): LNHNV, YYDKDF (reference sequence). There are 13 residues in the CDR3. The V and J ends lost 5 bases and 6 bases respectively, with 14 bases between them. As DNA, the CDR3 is TGTGCCACCAGCGGGACGGCGTTGTCCGAGCAGTACTTC. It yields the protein CATSGTALSEQYF.

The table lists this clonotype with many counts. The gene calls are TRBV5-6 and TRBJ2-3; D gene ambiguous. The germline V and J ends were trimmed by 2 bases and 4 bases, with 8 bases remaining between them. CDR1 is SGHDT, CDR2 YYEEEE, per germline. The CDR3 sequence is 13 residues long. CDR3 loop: CASSFRSADTQYF. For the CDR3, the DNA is TGTGCCAGCAGCTTTCGGTCCGCAGATACGCAGTATTTT. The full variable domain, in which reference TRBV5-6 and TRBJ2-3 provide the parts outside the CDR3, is DAGVTQSPTHLIKTRGQQVTLRCSPKSGHDTVSWYQQALGQGPQFIFQYYEEEERQRGNFPDRFSGHQFPNYSSELNVNALLLGDSALYLCASSFRSADTQYFGPGTRLTVL.

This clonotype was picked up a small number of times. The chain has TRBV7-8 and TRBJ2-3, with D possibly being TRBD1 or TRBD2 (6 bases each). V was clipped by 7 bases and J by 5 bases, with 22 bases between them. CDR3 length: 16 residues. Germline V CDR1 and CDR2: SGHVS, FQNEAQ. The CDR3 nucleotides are TGTGCCAGCACTCTAGGGCGGGGACACGGGGGAGATACGCAGTATTTT. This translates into CASTLGRGHGGDTQYF. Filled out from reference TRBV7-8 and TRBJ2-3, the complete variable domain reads GAGVSQSPRYKVAKRGQDVALRCDPISGHVSLFWYQQALGQGPEFLTYFQNEAQLDKSGLPSDRFFAERPEGSVSTLKIQRTQQEDSAVYLCASTLGRGHGGDTQYFGPGTRLTVL.

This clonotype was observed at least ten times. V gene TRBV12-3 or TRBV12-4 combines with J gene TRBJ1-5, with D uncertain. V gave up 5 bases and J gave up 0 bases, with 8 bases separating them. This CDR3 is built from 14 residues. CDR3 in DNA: TGTGCCAGCAGTCTAGGGATTAGCAATCAGCCCCAGCATTTT. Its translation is CASSLGISNQPQHF.

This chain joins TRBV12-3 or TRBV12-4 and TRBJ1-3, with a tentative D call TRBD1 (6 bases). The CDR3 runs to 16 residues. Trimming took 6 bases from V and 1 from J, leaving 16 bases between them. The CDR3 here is CASSRPGTKSGNTIYF. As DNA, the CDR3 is TGTGCCAGCAGCCGTCCCGGGACAAAATCTGGAAACACCATATATTTT.

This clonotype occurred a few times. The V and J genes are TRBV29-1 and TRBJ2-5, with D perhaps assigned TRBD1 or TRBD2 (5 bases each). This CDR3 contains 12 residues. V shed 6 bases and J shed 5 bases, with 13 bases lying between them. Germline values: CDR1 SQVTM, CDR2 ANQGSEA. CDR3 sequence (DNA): TGCAGCGTGGGGGTCTCCGGGGAGACCCAGTACTTC. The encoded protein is CSVGVSGETQYF.